The 22 T cell receptor beta chains below come from one sample, sequenced in a study of technical replicates of blood from several donors. TCRdb's table, derived via immunoSEQ multiplex PCR, lists solely in-frame clones and lacks some. The sample lists 65,000 to 80,000 clones; roughly 97% were seen once. The material sequenced was T cells isolated from PBMCs. All receptors come from a human donor in good health.

This clone came up once. The chain carries TRBV5-6 and TRBJ2-7; tentative D call: TRBD1 (5 bases). Deletions cut 1 base from V and 6 bases from J, with 17 bases between. The CDR3 loop spans 15 amino acids. Germline values: CDR1 SGHDT, CDR2 YYEEEE. CDR3 coding DNA: TGTGCCAGCAGCTTGATCTCCCAGGGCCTCGGCGAGCAGTACTTC. Protein product: CASSLISQGLGEQYF.

The chain uses TRBV28 and TRBJ2-7, with D tentatively TRBD1 (5 bases). The CDR3 has 16 amino acids. Germline CDR1 is MDHEN and CDR2 is SYDVKM. V lost 5 bases, J lost 0 bases, and 17 bases lay in between. CDR3 loop: CASSLAPDSFSYEQYF. The CDR3, as DNA: TGTGCCAGCAGTCTCGCCCCCGACAGTTTCTCCTACGAGCAGTACTTC.

In its sample, this clone was seen once. The rearrangement uses TRBV19 and TRBJ1-5; D is undetermined. Trimming took off 4 bases at V and 4 bases at J, with 8 bases between the two ends. The CDR3 totals 13 residues. Germline V gives CDR1 LNHDA, CDR2 SQIVND (reference sequence). The CDR3 reads CASSTYMNQPQHF. CDR3 coding DNA: TGTGCCAGTAGTACATACATGAATCAGCCCCAGCATTTT.

The chain links TRBV7-3 to TRBJ2-3; TRBD2 matches at 14 bases. V lost 6 bases, J lost 3 bases, and 8 bases stayed unmatched. Germline V CDR1 and CDR2: SGHTA, FQGTGA. This CDR3 region has 17 residues. The CDR3 sequence: CASSHGLAGGGTDTQYF. In nucleotides, the CDR3 is TGTGCCAGCAGTCATGGACTAGCGGGAGGAGGTACAGATACGCAGTATTTT.

A remark on this clone: This CDR3 is missing its conserved last phenylalanine or tryptophan, likely due to a read error. It is unclear where the CDR3 begins or ends on the DNA, so no DNA is shown, and the CDR3 is as TCRdb lists it. The chain has TRBV2 and TRBJ2-7; the D call TRBD2 from the table was never checked on the DNA. Germline CDR1 SNHLY, CDR2 FYNNEI. The CDR3 region is 12 residues in length, termini included. The CDR3 protein is CASSDRDKEGKN.

V and J are TRBV11-3 and TRBJ2-1; D remains ambiguous. The CDR3 loop spans 11 amino acids. Germline V gene data show CDR1 as SGHNT and CDR2 as YENEEA. V lost 1 base and J 10 bases, leaving 5 bases between the germline ends. In DNA, the CDR3 is TGTGCCAGCAGCTTAGGCAGGGAGCAGTTCTTC. This translates into CASSLGREQFF.

Here the CDR3 reads CATLTRGLGASDEQFF. The CDR3 DNA is TGTGCCACCCTTACTCGGGGACTAGGAGCTAGCGATGAGCAGTTCTTC. The V and J genes are TRBV15 and TRBJ2-1; 8 bases line up with TRBD2. This CDR3 region has 16 residues. The V gene's germline CDR1 is LNHNV and CDR2 YYDKDF (reference sequence). J was trimmed by 8 bases and V by 8 bases; bases with no gene match: 17.

This clone has more than one count but fewer than ten. The chain couples TRBV5-1 to TRBJ2-2; 7 nucleotides align to TRBD1. The germline CDR1 and CDR2 sequences are SGHRS and YFSETQ. Trimming removed 5 bases from V and 1 base from J; junction bases left unmatched: 5. The CDR3 spans 15 residues. Here the CDR3 DNA reads TGCGCCAGCAGACCCGGGACAGAGAACACCGGGGAGCTGTTTTTT. Encoded protein: CASRPGTENTGELFF.

The CDR3 here is CAWTGPSNEQFF. DNA of the CDR3: TGTGCCTGGACAGGCCCATCCAATGAGCAGTTCTTC. The V call is TRBV30, the J call TRBJ2-1; the D is unclear. CDR1 is GTSNPN and CDR2 is SVGIG in the germline V gene (reference sequence). V was clipped by 4 bases and J by 6 bases, with 10 bases between them. The CDR3 covers 12 residues. The variable domain in full, completed from reference TRBV30 and TRBJ2-1, reads SQTIHQWPATLVQPVGSPLSLECTVEGTSNPNLYWYRQAAGRGLQLLFYSVGIGQISSEVPQNLSASRPQDRQFILSSKKLLLSDSGFYLCAWTGPSNEQFFGPGTRLTVL.

This chain links TRBV30 with TRBJ2-7; TRBD2 might be the D (7 bases). The germline CDR1 and CDR2 sequences are GTSNPN and SVGIG (reference sequence). This CDR3 contains 11 residues. V lost 5 bases to trimming and J lost 7 bases, with 12 bases between them. The DNA for the CDR3 is TGTGCCTGGGGGAGGGACACTGAGCAGTACTTC. It codes for CAWGRDTEQYF.

This CDR3 reads CASSFDPRGTDTYEQYF. The CDR3 DNA follows: TGTGCCAGCAGTTTCGACCCCAGGGGGACTGACACTTACGAGCAGTACTTC. The chain recombines TRBV27 with TRBJ2-7; D might be TRBD1 (7 bases). Germline assignment: CDR1 MNHEY and CDR2 SMNVEV (reference sequence). The germline V and J ends were trimmed by 3 bases and 4 bases, with 22 bases remaining between them. This CDR3 is 17 amino acids long.

This rearrangement joins TRBV19 to TRBJ1-1, with TRBD1 identical over 9 bases. The CDR3 consists of 15 residues. In germline, CDR1 is LNHDA, CDR2 SQIVND (reference sequence). Unmatched junction bases numbered 10, after V lost 6 bases and J lost 5 bases. The CDR3 DNA reads as TGTGCCAGTAGCTCGGGGGAGACAGGGGGAACTGAAGCTTTCTTT. It yields the protein CASSSGETGGTEAFF. The variable domain in full, with the rest retrieved from reference TRBV19 and TRBJ1-1, is DGGITQSPKYLFRKEGQNVTLSCEQNLNHDAMYWYRQDPGQGLRLIYYSQIVNDFQKGDIAEGYSVSREKKESFPLTVTSAQKNPTAFYLCASSSGETGGTEAFFGQGTRLTVV.

The chain uses TRBV10-3 and TRBJ1-2; D remains unclear. Trimming cost V 8 bases and J 7 bases, with 14 bases left between them. Germline V gene sequence: CDR1 ENHRY, CDR2 SYGVKD. The CDR3 totals 12 residues. The CDR3 spells CAIGSVRVGYTF. In DNA form, the CDR3 reads TGTGCCATCGGTAGTGTGAGGGTTGGCTACACCTTC.

The V call is TRBV19, the J call TRBJ2-1; 8 nucleotides align to TRBD2. The trim removed 1 base at V and 10 bases at J, leaving 6 bases unmatched. Germline loops: CDR1 LNHDA, CDR2 SQIVND (reference sequence). The CDR3 runs 14 residues. As DNA, the CDR3 is TGTGCCAGTAGTATAGGCGGGAGGTTGGGCGAGCAGTTCTTC. Its protein product is CASSIGGRLGEQFF. The whole variable domain, filled in from reference TRBV19 and TRBJ2-1, reads DGGITQSPKYLFRKEGQNVTLSCEQNLNHDAMYWYRQDPGQGLRLIYYSQIVNDFQKGDIAEGYSVSREKKESFPLTVTSAQKNPTAFYLCASSIGGRLGEQFFGPGTRLTVL.

The rearrangement uses TRBV19 and TRBJ2-3, with TRBD2 matching over 10 bases. V was pared by 2 bases and J by 8 bases, with 13 bases of the junction left unmatched. The CDR3 runs 17 residues. Germline CDR1 reads LNHDA; CDR2 reads SQIVND (reference sequence). CDR3 nucleotide sequence: TGTGCCAGTAGTATAATAACCCTAGCGGGAGAGTCGGGTACGCAGTATTTT. Encoded protein: CASSIITLAGESGTQYF.

This clone was seen just once. The chain employs TRBV11-2 and TRBJ2-3, with 11 bases that match TRBD2. CDR1 SGHAT and CDR2 FQNNGV come from the germline V gene. The V gene end was trimmed by 5 bases and the J gene end by 2 bases; junction bases not matched to a gene: 6. CDR3 size: 16 residues. The CDR3 DNA reads TGTGCCAGCAGCCTAAATAGCGGGAGGGACACAGATACGCAGTATTTT. Translated, it gives CASSLNSGRDTDTQYF. Filled out from reference TRBV11-2 and TRBJ2-3, the complete variable domain reads EAGVAQSPRYKIIEKRQSVAFWCNPISGHATLYWYQQILGQGPKLLIQFQNNGVVDDSQLPKDRFSAERLKGVDSTLKIQPAKLEDSAVYLCASSLNSGRDTDTQYFGPGTRLTVL.

V gene TRBV28 combines with J gene TRBJ2-7; 10 bases line up with TRBD1. Germline trimming cut 4 bases from V and 0 bases from J; bases unmatched to any gene: 0. The CDR3 is made up of 14 amino acids. From germline, CDR1 is MDHEN and CDR2 SYDVKM. The CDR3 sequence: CASSWTGGSYEQYF. DNA of the CDR3: TGTGCCAGCAGTTGGACAGGGGGCTCCTACGAGCAGTACTTC.

J is TRBJ2-1 and V is TRBV12-5, with TRBD2 identical over 9 bases. Trimming cost V 4 bases and J 7 bases; bases outside gene matches: 8. The CDR3 has 15 amino acids. From germline, CDR1 is LGHNT and CDR2 FRNRAP. Here the CDR3 DNA reads TGTGCTAGTGGTTCATTGGGACTAGCCGGGAATGAGCAGTTCTTC. Translation: CASGSLGLAGNEQFF.

V usage is TRBV7-9 and J usage is TRBJ1-2; D is unclear. Trimming removed 1 base from V and 8 bases from J, with 23 bases in between. The CDR3 covers 17 residues. CDR1 and CDR2 from the germline V gene are SEHNR and FQNEAQ (reference sequence). CDR3 region: CASSLDGRASPSGGYTF. CDR3 DNA: TGTGCCAGCAGCTTAGACGGGAGGGCCTCCCCTTCGGGGGGCTACACCTTC. The full variable domain, completed using reference TRBV7-9 and TRBJ1-2, is DTGVSQNPRHKITKRGQNVTFRCDPISEHNRLYWYRQTLGQGPEFLTYFQNEAQLEKSRLLSDRFSAERPKGSFSTLEIQRTEQGDSAMYLCASSLDGRASPSGGYTFGSGTRLTVV.

The chain recombines TRBV5-1 with TRBJ1-1; TRBD1 matches at 11 bases. Losses at the gene ends were 10 bases for V and 0 bases for J; bases not matched to a gene: 11. Per the germline V gene, CDR1 is SGHRS and CDR2 is YFSETQ. There are 16 residues in the CDR3. DNA of the CDR3: TGCGCCTCATGGGACAGGGGGAGGACCCTGAACACTGAAGCTTTCTTT. The encoded protein is CASWDRGRTLNTEAFF.

The chain employs TRBV7-9 and TRBJ1-1; D remains ambiguous. Germline V gives CDR1 SEHNR, CDR2 FQNEAQ (reference sequence). The CDR3 is 15 residues long. V was pared by 2 bases and J by 4 bases, with 14 bases between. The CDR3 DNA follows: TGTGCCAGCAGCTTATCGCTCGCCACGAGCACTGAAGCTTTCTTT. This codes for CASSLSLATSTEAFF.

V usage is TRBV27 and J usage is TRBJ1-2; the D gene is possibly TRBD1 (6 bases). The V end was cut by 4 bases, the J end by 8 bases, with 11 bases between. Germline assignment: CDR1 MNHEY and CDR2 SMNVEV (reference sequence). The CDR3 consists of 12 residues. CDR3 amino acids: CASSSAGVGYTF. The CDR3 DNA reads TGTGCCAGCAGTTCCGCAGGGGTGGGCTACACCTTC.